This T cell receptor (beta chain) was recovered during a study of response to subunit inactivated influenza vaccine. The study, taken as a whole, reports: Researchers suggested that each seasonal influenza vaccination recruits few new T cells.

TCRdb used MiXCR to reprocess the RT-PCR reads, holding one entry per CDR3 protein. The sample holds approximately 700,000 distinct CDR3 sequences; around 14% are singletons and the top ten take 5.5% to 7%. This clonotype was counted ten times or more. No antigen is known for it. Per germline, CDR1 SGHRS and CDR2 YFSETQ. The CDR3 consists of 14 residues. V shed 4 bases, J shed 5 bases, and the junction held 1 base outside the gene matches. This TCR derives from a man aged 45-60 years who received an inactivated influenza vaccine. J is TRBJ1-4 and V is TRBV5-1; TRBD1 matches 11 bases. This sample comprised PBMCs from blood, obtained 14 days before vaccination. The CDR3 nucleotides read TGCGCCAGCAGCGGACAGGGGGCGAATGAAAAACTGTTTTTT. Its translation: CASSGQGANEKLFF.